The 9 T cell receptor beta chains reported below all come from one sample, sequenced in a study of control samples from healthy donors and cancer patients. Profiling relied on immunoSEQ multiplex PCR, and the TCRdb table lists in-frame clones only, not all of them. The sample comprises around 17,000 clones, around nine tenths of which are singletons, and approximately 30% rests with the top ten. Sequencing was done on a sample of PBMCs. The receptors were gathered from a man aged 55 to 70 with head and neck cancer.

The rearrangement joins TRBV5-1 to TRBJ2-7; a weak D match, TRBD1 (5 bases). V lost 9 bases and J 0 bases, leaving 13 bases between the germline ends. The germline CDR1 and CDR2 sequences are SGHRS and YFSETQ. The CDR3 consists of 13 residues. CDR3: CAKTDNSSYEQYF. CDR3 nucleotide sequence: TGCGCCAAAACGGACAATTCCTCCTACGAGCAGTACTTC.

The V call is TRBV9, the J call TRBJ2-7, with 9 bases aligning to TRBD1. The CDR3 consists of 13 residues. Germline V gives CDR1 SGDLS, CDR2 YYNGEE. J was trimmed by 3 bases and V by 3 bases; bases with no gene match: 1. The CDR3 loop is CASSATGGYEQYF. CDR3 sequence (DNA): TGTGCCAGCAGCGCGACAGGGGGCTACGAGCAGTACTTC.

The rearrangement uses TRBV3-1 (or the pseudogene TRBV3-2) and TRBJ2-3, with D unresolved. The CDR3 has 15 residues. In germline, CDR1 is LGHDT, CDR2 YNNKEL (reference sequence). V shed 0 bases and J shed 1 base, with 8 bases lying between them. DNA for the CDR3: TGTGCCAGCAGCCAAGAGGCCGGCCGCACAGATACGCAGTATTTT. This sequence encodes CASSQEAGRTDTQYF.

This clone was observed a few times. V usage is TRBV18 and J usage is TRBJ1-5; a weak D match, TRBD1 (5 bases). The CDR3 runs to 13 residues. Germline lookup yields CDR1 KGHSH and CDR2 LQKENI. The V end was cut by 3 bases, the J end by 7 bases, with 10 bases between. In DNA form, the CDR3 reads TGTGCCAGCTCACCCCAGGGCGGACAGCCCCAGCATTTT. It encodes CASSPQGGQPQHF. The full variable domain, with the rest looked up from reference TRBV18 and TRBJ1-5, is NAGVMQNPRHLVRRRGQEARLRCSPMKGHSHVYWYRQLPEEGLKFMVYLQKENIIDESGMPKERFSAEFPKEGPSILRIQQVVRGDSAAYFCASSPQGGQPQHFGDGTRLSIL.

J is TRBJ2-7 and V is TRBV6-5; tentatively, D is TRBD2 (5 bases). The CDR3 is made up of 15 amino acids. Germline-derived CDR1 and CDR2 are MNHEY and SVGAGI. V lost 2 bases to trimming and J lost 0 bases, with 11 bases between them. The CDR3 coding sequence is TGTGCCAGCAGTTACCCCCGGGGTTCCTCCTACGAGCAGTACTTC. Translating gives CASSYPRGSSYEQYF.

The chain uses TRBV7-2 and TRBJ2-1; TRBD1 matches 8 bases. The germline gives CDR1 SGHTA, CDR2 FQGNSA. There are 16 residues in the CDR3. The junction had 11 bases not matched to a gene; V was cut back by 7 bases and J by 3 bases. DNA of the CDR3: TGTGCCAGCACCTCCCTCAGGGGGCTAATCTACAATGAGCAGTTCTTC. This gives the protein CASTSLRGLIYNEQFF.

In nucleotides, the CDR3 is TGTGCCACCAGCAGAGGCCAGACATTTTCACCCCTCCACTTT. It encodes CATSRGQTFSPLHF. This chain connects TRBV15 to TRBJ1-6; unclear D gene. V dropped 1 base and J dropped 9 bases, with 10 bases sitting between them. The CDR3 runs to 14 residues. From germline, CDR1 is LNHNV and CDR2 YYDKDF (reference sequence).

V is TRBV19 and J is TRBJ1-2, with D hard to call. CDR3 length equals 12 residues. The V end lost 6 bases, the J end lost 2 bases, and 7 bases lay between the germline ends. Germline-derived CDR1 and CDR2 are LNHDA and SQIVND (reference sequence). The CDR3 sequence: CASRRQNYGYTF. The CDR3 coding sequence is TGTGCCAGTAGGAGGCAGAACTATGGCTACACCTTC.

The chain uses TRBV18 and TRBJ2-5; D is unclear. The CDR3 has 14 amino acids. Germline lookup yields CDR1 KGHSH and CDR2 LQKENI. V was pared by 0 bases and J by 4 bases, with 9 bases between. Here the CDR3 DNA reads TGTGCCAGCTCACCACCGGGATACGCAGAGACCCAGTACTTC. Translation gives CASSPPGYAETQYF.